This TCR beta chain was sequenced in a study of cytomegalovirus exposure and HLA in healthy donors. At the level of the study: In an early release, HLA-typed donors contributed tens of millions of unique TCR sequences.

This CDR3 contains 14 residues. Germline V CDR1 and CDR2: SNHLY, FYNNEI. V was clipped by 6 bases and J by 4 bases, with 15 bases between them. With regard to this clone: As yet, its antigen is unknown.

The study, taken as a whole, reports: The sole available immune exposure information was CMV serostatus.

It was with 60 Vbeta and 13 Jbeta primers that the PCR ran. Only in-frame clones appear in the TCRdb table, and some are missing; sequencing was by immunoSEQ multiplex PCR. The sample shows around 67,000 clones, roughly 74% of them seen only once. This sequence was found in a man between 18 and 35 years old in good health and CMV-seropositive. V usage is TRBV2 and J usage is TRBJ1-2; D possibly corresponds to TRBD1 (5 bases). Sequencing input: PBMCs. This CDR3 is CASRGAFGAYGYTF. For the CDR3, the DNA is TGTGCCAGCAGAGGGGCCTTTGGAGCCTATGGCTACACCTTC.